The 12 T cell receptor beta chains below come from one sample, sequenced in a study of blood T cell repertoires in COVID-19 (dated by TCRdb to 2018 to 2021). Library preparation used the immunoSEQ multiplex PCR assay. TCRdb carries this immuneACCESS record with in-frame sequences only. Its versions omit some clonotypes, under half of them owing to an unresolved V gene in the studies checked, with the rest unexplained. This sample lists around 310,000 clones; roughly 90% were detected once. Roughly a tenth of the sample belongs to the ten largest clones. The sample comprised PBMCs or T cells enriched from blood (not recorded which). These receptors all come from a woman aged 30 to 39 who had recovered from COVID-19.

This clone came up once. The chain uses TRBV2 and TRBJ2-7; TRBD2 matches 12 bases. CDR3 length: 19 amino acids. J was trimmed by 0 bases and V by 0 bases; bases with no gene match: 9. The germline gives CDR1 SNHLY, CDR2 FYNNEI. The DNA of the CDR3 is TGTGCCAGCAGTGAAGCGCTAGGACTAGCGGGATTAAGCTCCTACGAGCAGTACTTC. This translates into CASSEALGLAGLSSYEQYF.

The chain employs TRBV6-2 or TRBV6-3 and TRBJ1-5; 7 bases map to TRBD1. V shed 6 bases and J 6 bases; nucleotides not matched to a gene: 2. In germline, CDR1 is MNHEY, CDR2 SVGEGT. The CDR3 runs 12 residues. The CDR3 reads CASSRGGQPQHF. CDR3 sequence (DNA): TGTGCCAGCAGCAGGGGGGGTCAGCCCCAGCATTTT.

Only a few counts were recorded for this clone. The chain is built from TRBV11-2 and TRBJ1-2, with 8 bases matching TRBD1. V was pared by 2 bases and J by 8 bases, with 13 bases of the junction left unmatched. The CDR3 runs to 16 residues. Germline V gives CDR1 SGHAT, CDR2 FQNNGV. The CDR3 region has the DNA TGTGCCAGCAGCTTATGGCAGGGGGCCCCCATTGACGGCTACACCTTC. It codes for CASSLWQGAPIDGYTF.

CDR3 region: CASSYLAGSNSPLHF. CDR3 bases: TGTGCCAGCAGTTACCTGGCAGGTTCCAATTCACCCCTCCACTTT. The chain is built from TRBV6-2 or TRBV6-3 and TRBJ1-6, with no clear D. Trimming took 2 bases from V and 7 from J, leaving 12 bases between them. Germline assignment: CDR1 MNHEY and CDR2 SVGEGT. The CDR3 covers 15 residues.

V gene TRBV5-1 combines with J gene TRBJ1-2; D is unclear. Germline V lookup: CDR1 SGHRS, CDR2 YFSETQ. The germline V and J ends were trimmed by 2 bases and 6 bases, with 11 bases remaining between them. This CDR3 spans 13 amino acids. The CDR3: CASSFTAAHGYTF. Written as DNA, the CDR3 is TGCGCCAGCAGCTTTACGGCGGCTCATGGCTACACCTTC.

The J gene is TRBJ1-2, the V gene TRBV10-3; 7 bases line up with TRBD1. Germline-derived CDR1 and CDR2 are ENHRY and SYGVKD. The CDR3 is 13 amino acids. V was clipped by 6 bases and J by 7 bases; unmatched bases: 8. Here the CDR3 DNA reads TGTGCCATCAGCCGACAGGGTCGTGTTGGCTACACCTTC. It translates to CAISRQGRVGYTF.

The chain employs TRBV9 and TRBJ2-1, with 7 bases matching TRBD2. CDR1 SGDLS and CDR2 YYNGEE come from the germline V gene. The CDR3 contains 13 residues. V gave up 0 bases and J gave up 6 bases; unmatched junction bases: 0. Written as DNA, the CDR3 is TGTGCCAGCAGCGTAGCTAGCGGCAATGAGCAGTTCTTC. Encoded protein: CASSVASGNEQFF.

For the CDR3, the DNA is TGTGCCAGCATTGTAAGCGGGAGATTCACCGGGGAGCTGTTTTTT. Its translation is CASIVSGRFTGELFF. The chain is built from TRBV5-6 and TRBJ2-2; 8 nucleotides align to TRBD2. The germline V gene encodes CDR1 SGHDT and CDR2 YYEEEE. The CDR3 runs to 15 residues. V shed 6 bases, J shed 4 bases, and the junction held 8 bases outside the gene matches.

This chain connects TRBV27 to TRBJ1-2, with 7 positions matching TRBD1. This CDR3 region has 14 residues. CDR1 is MNHEY and CDR2 is SMNVEV in the germline V gene (reference sequence). V lost 3 bases to trimming and J lost 6 bases; unmatched junction nucleotides: 7. CDR3 sequence reads: CASSFSGGMHGYTF. Here the CDR3 DNA reads TGTGCCAGCAGTTTTTCAGGGGGAATGCATGGCTACACCTTC.

V usage is TRBV10-3 and J usage is TRBJ2-5, with TRBD1 matching 8 bases. Germline CDR1 and CDR2: ENHRY and SYGVKD. The CDR3 is 14 amino acids. V was pared by 4 bases and J by 5 bases, with 6 bases of the junction left unmatched. The CDR3 DNA follows: TGTGCCATCAGTGGAGGGACAGGTTACGAGACCCAGTACTTC. As protein: CAISGGTGYETQYF.

This chain uses TRBV19 with TRBJ1-3; D gene ambiguous. This CDR3 is built from 15 residues. Trimming removed 3 bases at V and 4 bases at J, with 13 bases between. Germline V lookup: CDR1 LNHDA, CDR2 SQIVND (reference sequence). The CDR3, as DNA: TGTGCCAGTAGTATGGATCGGGGAGCGGGAAACACCATATATTTT. As protein: CASSMDRGAGNTIYF.

This clone was observed once. The chain recombines TRBV7-2 with TRBJ2-3; D unclear. This CDR3 has 14 amino acids. V was shortened by 2 bases and J by 13 bases, with 19 bases between the two germline ends. The germline V gene has CDR1 SGHTA and CDR2 FQGNSA. The CDR3 DNA sequence: TGTGCCAGCAGCTTATATTCCGGTTCTGGTCGAGAGTATTTT. It encodes CASSLYSGSGREYF.